The 27 T cell receptor beta chains below were found in one sample sequenced in a study of cytotoxic CD8 clonotypes in ibrutinib-treated CLL. The data were produced by immunoSEQ multiplex PCR, yet TCRdb's version contains in-frame clones alone and is incomplete. The sample has about 97,000 clones, around 73% seen once; the top ten hold under 35%. Sample: PBMCs, taken after 12 months of ibrutinib treatment. All receptors derive from a human donor with chronic lymphocytic leukemia.

The chain carries TRBV4-2 and TRBJ2-1, with 9 bases matching TRBD2. CDR3 length: 17 amino acids. The J segment lost 0 bases and the V segment lost 1 base, leaving 4 bases of the junction unmatched. Germline V gene sequence: CDR1 LGHNA, CDR2 YNFKEQ. As DNA, the CDR3 is TGTGCCAGCAGCCAAGGCGGAGCGGGGGGCTCCTACAATGAGCAGTTCTTC. This translates into CASSQGGAGGSYNEQFF.

The V call is TRBV5-1, the J call TRBJ2-7, with D maybe TRBD1 (9 bases). This CDR3 is built from 15 residues. Trimming cost V 4 bases and J 1 base, with 15 bases left between them. CDR1 is SGHRS, CDR2 YFSETQ, per germline. The CDR3 is CASSPGGTGSYEQYF. In DNA form, the CDR3 reads TGCGCCAGCAGCCCGGGGGGGACAGGGTCCTACGAGCAGTACTTC.

This clone was seen once. CDR3 in amino acids: CASSPETGYGYTF. As DNA, the CDR3 is TGTGCCAGCTCACCAGAGACAGGGTATGGCTACACCTTC. V and J are TRBV18 and TRBJ1-2, with 7 positions matching TRBD1. CDR3 size: 13 residues. V lost 2 bases and J lost 5; bases outside the gene matches: 2. CDR1 and CDR2 (germline): KGHSH, LQKENI.

V is TRBV6-1 and J is TRBJ2-7; D is possibly TRBD1 (6 bases). CDR3 length: 13 residues. V lost 8 bases to trimming and J lost 1 base, with 12 bases between them. Germline loops: CDR1 MNHNS, CDR2 SASEGT. The CDR3 DNA is TGTGCCAGCCCGGACAGTACTTCCTACGAGCAGTACTTC. Protein: CASPDSTSYEQYF.

V gene TRBV5-4 combines with J gene TRBJ1-2; 9 positions agree with TRBD1. Germline assignment: CDR1 SGHNT and CDR2 YYREEE (reference sequence). CDR3 length: 13 residues. V trimming: 0 bases; J trimming: 7 bases; junction bases outside the gene matches: 1. CDR3 coding DNA: TGTGCCAGCAGCTTGGGGGGACAGGGTGGCTACACCTTC. Its protein product is CASSLGGQGGYTF. Based on the CDR3 plus reference TRBV5-4 and TRBJ1-2, the full variable domain is ETGVTQSPTHLIKTRGQQVTLRCSSQSGHNTVSWYQQALGQGPQFIFQYYREEENGRGNFPPRFSGLQFPNYSSELNVNALELDDSALYLCASSLGGQGGYTFGSGTRLTVV.

V usage is TRBV7-9 and J usage is TRBJ1-4, with a weak D call TRBD1 (5 bases). The CDR3 contains 15 residues. V was trimmed by 0 bases and J by 3 bases, leaving 8 bases between them. CDR1 is SEHNR and CDR2 is FQNEAQ in the germline V gene (reference sequence). CDR3 nucleotide sequence: TGTGCCAGCAGCTTAGCACAGGCGCCTAATGAAAAACTGTTTTTT. Translated, it gives CASSLAQAPNEKLFF.

This clone was recorded a few times. The J gene is TRBJ1-1, the V gene TRBV30; D not resolved. V was clipped by 4 bases and J by 4 bases, with 16 bases between them. The CDR3 runs to 14 residues. The germline gives CDR1 GTSNPN, CDR2 SVGIG (reference sequence). CDR3 sequence (DNA): TGTGCCTGGACTCTGGCACTTGGGGTCACTGAAGCTTTCTTT. Translated: CAWTLALGVTEAFF.

The chain has TRBV5-1 and TRBJ1-2; the match to TRBD1 covers 7 bases. The CDR3 totals 13 residues. J gave up 4 bases and V 3 bases, and 3 bases lay outside the gene matches. Looked up from germline, CDR1 is SGHRS and CDR2 is YFSETQ. Here the CDR3 reads CASSYDRAYGYTF. The CDR3 DNA reads as TGCGCCAGCAGCTACGACAGGGCCTATGGCTACACCTTC. The full variable domain, rest sourced from reference TRBV5-1 and TRBJ1-2, is KAGVTQTPRYLIKTRGQQVTLSCSPISGHRSVSWYQQTPGQGLQFLFEYFSETQRNKGNFPGRFSGRQFSNSRSEMNVSTLELGDSALYLCASSYDRAYGYTFGSGTRLTVV.

The rearrangement joins TRBV25-1 to TRBJ1-4, with no clear D. CDR1 and CDR2 (germline): MGHDK, SYGVNS. V lost 6 bases to trimming and J lost 4 bases, with 9 bases between them. The CDR3 has 13 amino acids. The CDR3 DNA follows: TGTGCCAGCAGGGGTTCCTTTAATGAAAAACTGTTTTTT. Protein: CASRGSFNEKLFF.

This clone showed up just a few times. This chain joins TRBV2 and TRBJ2-7; a possible D gene is TRBD1 (5 bases). V was pared by 6 bases and J by 3 bases, with 9 bases between. There are 12 residues in the CDR3. From germline, CDR1 is SNHLY and CDR2 FYNNEI. DNA for the CDR3: TGTGCCAGCAGACCCGACAGCTACGAGCAGTACTTC. Protein: CASRPDSYEQYF.

The chain has TRBV5-1 and TRBJ2-5, with a weak D call TRBD2 (6 bases). The CDR3 covers 15 residues. Germline V gene data show CDR1 as SGHRS and CDR2 as YFSETQ. Trimming removed 2 bases at V and 2 bases at J, with 13 bases between. Here the CDR3 reads CASSLGEAPQETQYF. The CDR3 DNA sequence: TGCGCCAGCAGCTTAGGGGAGGCCCCTCAAGAGACCCAGTACTTC.

The J gene is TRBJ2-7, the V gene TRBV28; D may be TRBD1 (6 bases). The germline V gene encodes CDR1 MDHEN and CDR2 SYDVKM. The germline V and J ends were trimmed by 3 bases and 4 bases, with 13 bases remaining between them. The CDR3 covers 14 residues. The CDR3: CASSLFGTHYEQYF. CDR3 sequence (DNA): TGTGCCAGCAGTTTGTTCGGGACACATTACGAGCAGTACTTC.

The chain recombines TRBV11-3 with TRBJ2-5; 12 nucleotides match TRBD1. Germline values: CDR1 SGHNT, CDR2 YENEEA. V lost 4 bases and J lost 13; bases outside the gene matches: 7. This CDR3 has 13 amino acids. CDR3 coding DNA: TGTGCCAGCAGCTCGGGACAGGGGGCGGAGCGGTACTTC. Translation gives CASSSGQGAERYF. Variable domain in full (rest from reference TRBV11-3 and TRBJ2-5): EAGVVQSPRYKIIEKKQPVAFWCNPISGHNTLYWYLQNLGQGPELLIRYENEEAVDDSQLPKDRFSAERLKGVDSTLKIQPAELGDSAVYLCASSSGQGAERYFGPGTRLLVL.

This clone was counted a few times. This chain links TRBV11-2 with TRBJ1-2, with TRBD1 as a possible D gene (5 bases). V lost 5 bases and J 0 bases, leaving 16 bases between the germline ends. Germline CDR1 SGHAT, CDR2 FQNNGV. The CDR3 sequence is 16 residues long. This CDR3 reads CASSPKTGLTNYGYTF. The DNA for the CDR3 is TGTGCCAGCAGCCCCAAAACGGGGCTTACTAACTATGGCTACACCTTC.

The V gene is TRBV7-8, the J gene TRBJ2-2; D may be TRBD1 (6 bases). With 2 bases removed from V and 4 bases from J, the gap between germline ends came to 11 bases. The germline V gene encodes CDR1 SGHVS and CDR2 FQNEAQ. This CDR3 region has 15 residues. The CDR3 sequence is CASSLTGLSTGELFF. The CDR3 coding sequence is TGTGCCAGCAGCTTAACAGGGTTGAGCACCGGGGAGCTGTTTTTT.

CDR3 sequence: CASSSLQGRGEQYF. The CDR3 region has the DNA TGTGCCAGCAGCTCCCTACAGGGGCGTGGCGAGCAGTACTTC. The chain couples TRBV7-9 to TRBJ2-7; the match to TRBD1 covers 7 bases. The CDR3 covers 14 residues. V trimming: 4 bases; J trimming: 6 bases; junction bases outside the gene matches: 9. The germline V gene encodes CDR1 SEHNR and CDR2 FQNEAQ (reference sequence).

The chain employs TRBV2 and TRBJ2-5; D possibly matches TRBD1 or TRBD2 (5 bases each). Germline CDR1 SNHLY, CDR2 FYNNEI. With 5 bases removed from V and 7 bases from J, the gap between germline ends came to 17 bases. CDR3 size: 14 residues. CDR3 in amino acids: CASSKSDGTGTQYF. Written as DNA, the CDR3 is TGTGCCAGCAGTAAGAGCGACGGGACGGGGACCCAGTACTTC.

The chain uses TRBV15 and TRBJ2-3; no definite D call. Germline V CDR1 and CDR2: LNHNV, YYDKDF (reference sequence). V dropped 0 bases and J dropped 4 bases, with 5 bases sitting between them. The CDR3 contains 13 residues. Here the CDR3 reads CATSRDPADTQYF. DNA for the CDR3: TGTGCCACCAGCAGAGATCCGGCAGATACGCAGTATTTT. Filled out from reference TRBV15 and TRBJ2-3, the complete variable domain reads DAMVIQNPRYQVTQFGKPVTLSCSQTLNHNVMYWYQQKSSQAPKLLFHYYDKDFNNEADTPDNFQSRRPNTSFCFLDIRSPGLGDTAMYLCATSRDPADTQYFGPGTRLTVL.

DNA of the CDR3: TGTGCCAGCAGCTGGGGAACTAGCGGGGCTAGCACAGATACGCAGTATTTT. Amino acids: CASSWGTSGASTDTQYF. The chain recombines TRBV11-2 with TRBJ2-3; the match to TRBD2 covers 10 bases. There are 17 residues in the CDR3. V lost 4 bases and J lost 0; bases outside the gene matches: 7. Germline V lookup: CDR1 SGHAT, CDR2 FQNNGV.

V usage is TRBV6-5 and J usage is TRBJ1-1; tentatively, D is TRBD1 (5 bases). The germline V gene has CDR1 MNHEY and CDR2 SVGAGI. The V gene lost 4 bases and the J gene lost 1 base, with 10 bases spanning the gap. CDR3 size: 14 residues. CDR3: CASSSLTGNTEAFF. The CDR3 DNA follows: TGTGCCAGCAGTTCCCTTACAGGGAACACTGAAGCTTTCTTT.

The V and J genes are TRBV6-4 and TRBJ1-2; D is ambiguous. V was pared by 7 bases and J by 3 bases, with 27 bases between. Germline CDR1 MRHNA, CDR2 SNTAGT. The CDR3 runs to 18 residues. CDR3 in DNA: TGTGCCAGCAACCCCCCAAGGGAAATCCCTCCGCGGGACTATGGCTACACCTTC. It specifies CASNPPREIPPRDYGYTF.

The chain's CDR3 is CASSALQGGETQYF. CDR3 nucleotides: TGTGCCAGCAGTGCCTTACAGGGTGGGGAGACCCAGTACTTC. The chain links TRBV25-1 to TRBJ2-5, with a weak D call TRBD1 (6 bases). V dropped 4 bases and J dropped 5 bases, with 14 bases sitting between them. The CDR3 is 14 residues long. The germline V gene encodes CDR1 MGHDK and CDR2 SYGVNS. Complete variable domain (other parts from reference TRBV25-1 and TRBJ2-5): EADIYQTPRYLVIGTGKKITLECSQTMGHDKMYWYQQDPGMELHLIHYSYGVNSTEKGDLSSESTVSRIRTEHFPLTLESARPSHTSQYLCASSALQGGETQYFGPGTRLLVL.

In its sample, this clone was seen a few times. At one end, the junction sequence differs from germline, possibly due to a read error. This chain uses TRBV9 with TRBJ2-7; perhaps TRBD1 as D (5 bases). CDR1 and CDR2 from the germline V gene are SGDLS and YYNGEE. The CDR3 runs to 11 residues. CDR3 sequence: CASSADRLLNF. The CDR3 DNA is TGTGCCAGCAGCGCCGACAGACTTCTTAACTTC.

The rearrangement joins TRBV10-3 to TRBJ2-6; D unclear. CDR1 and CDR2 from the germline V gene are ENHRY and SYGVKD. V gave up 10 bases and J gave up 0 bases, with 10 bases separating them. CDR3 size: 14 residues. CDR3 region: CATLLNSGANVLTF. The CDR3 DNA is TGTGCCACCCTCCTAAACTCTGGGGCCAACGTCCTGACTTTC.

This clone occurred once. The chain couples TRBV6-5 to TRBJ2-7; D is possibly TRBD1 (5 bases). Trimming pared 0 bases from V and 0 bases from J, leaving 9 bases between. The length of the CDR3 is 15 residues. The germline V gene encodes CDR1 MNHEY and CDR2 SVGAGI. CDR3: CASSYSYQGSYEQYF. The DNA of the CDR3 is TGTGCCAGCAGTTACTCGTACCAGGGCTCCTACGAGCAGTACTTC.

J is TRBJ1-6 and V is TRBV5-6; D might be TRBD1 (5 bases). Trimming shortened V by 3 bases and J by 9 bases, and 19 bases separated the two germline ends. CDR1 SGHDT and CDR2 YYEEEE come from the germline V gene. The CDR3 runs 16 residues. The CDR3 here is CASSSLNGDAFSPLHF. The CDR3 nucleotides read TGTGCCAGCAGCTCCCTAAACGGGGACGCGTTTTCACCCCTCCACTTT.

The chain links TRBV5-1 to TRBJ2-7; 7 nucleotides line up with TRBD1. Germline CDR1 reads SGHRS; CDR2 reads YFSETQ. The junction had 3 bases not matched to a gene; V was cut back by 4 bases and J by 2 bases. This CDR3 spans 13 amino acids. This chain's CDR3 is CASSPGQPYEQYF. The CDR3, as DNA: TGCGCCAGCAGCCCGGGACAGCCCTACGAGCAGTACTTC.